What follows are 7 T cell receptor beta chains derived from one specimen sequenced in a study of beta chain features in type 1 diabetes. Study-wide points: TCRB CDR3s from Type 1 diabetes patients were moderately but significantly shorter in all four CD4+ subsets.

Of the isolated RNA, all was reverse transcribed, and so the sequenced material was expressed TCRB transcripts. Sequencing was performed with immunoSEQ multiplex PCR; in TCRdb, only in-frame clones are kept and a portion is missing. The sample yields approximately 360,000 clones, roughly 13% seen once. These receptors are not linked to any known antigen. Input material: naive CD4+ T cells from blood. The source of these receptors is a woman aged 18-29 years with type 1 diabetes.

This clone was picked up a small number of times. This rearrangement joins TRBV10-3 to TRBJ2-3; the match to TRBD2 covers 14 bases. CDR3 length equals 19 residues. From germline, CDR1 is ENHRY and CDR2 SYGVKD. V trimming: 6 bases; J trimming: 0 bases; junction bases outside the gene matches: 11. The CDR3 reads CAIRGTSGGNRSSTDTQYF. The CDR3 DNA sequence: TGTGCCATCAGGGGGACTAGCGGGGGCAACCGGTCTAGCACAGATACGCAGTATTTT.

This clone was found a few times. The V gene is TRBV10-3, the J gene TRBJ2-6, with D possibly TRBD1 on 5 matching bases. Germline CDR1 and CDR2: ENHRY and SYGVKD. The CDR3 sequence is 15 residues long. The germline V and J ends were trimmed by 5 bases and 0 bases, with 8 bases remaining between them. The CDR3 DNA reads TGTGCCATCAGTCCCGACAGCTCTGGGGCCAACGTCCTGACTTTC. Protein product: CAISPDSSGANVLTF.

The genes are TRBV28 and TRBJ2-7, with 8 bases lining up with TRBD1. This CDR3 has 14 amino acids. V shed 4 bases, J shed 1 base, and the junction held 3 bases outside the gene matches. CDR1 is MDHEN, CDR2 SYDVKM, per germline. In nucleotides, the CDR3 is TGTGCCAGCAGTTACACAGGGGGTTCCTACGAGCAGTACTTC. Translation: CASSYTGGSYEQYF.

The V and J genes are TRBV27 and TRBJ2-1; 14 nucleotides match TRBD2. The CDR3 runs 15 residues. The ends lost 5 bases at V and 9 bases at J; junction bases unmatched: 6. Germline CDR1 is MNHEY and CDR2 is SMNVEV (reference sequence). CDR3 loop: CASSRTSGRFSEQFF. The CDR3 DNA reads TGTGCCAGCAGTCGGACTAGCGGGAGGTTTAGTGAGCAGTTCTTC.

This clone was detected only a few times. V and J are TRBV14 and TRBJ2-7; 9 bases line up with TRBD1. Germline-derived CDR1 and CDR2 are SGHDN and FVKESK. The CDR3 length is 16 residues. The trim removed 0 bases at V and 8 bases at J, leaving 11 bases unmatched. The CDR3 region is CASSQEAWTGVIQQYF. DNA of the CDR3: TGTGCCAGCAGCCAAGAAGCGTGGACAGGGGTAATTCAGCAGTACTTC.

This clone has just a few counts. The genes are TRBV28 and TRBJ1-5; no definite D call. The CDR3 is 15 amino acids. Trimming removed 4 bases at V and 2 bases at J, with 12 bases between. Germline V gives CDR1 MDHEN, CDR2 SYDVKM. The chain's CDR3 is CASSSGLAGNQPQHF. CDR3 coding DNA: TGTGCCAGCAGTTCGGGTTTAGCAGGCAATCAGCCCCAGCATTTT. The full variable domain, its missing parts supplied by reference TRBV28 and TRBJ1-5, is DVKVTQSSRYLVKRTGEKVFLECVQDMDHENMFWYRQDPGLGLRLIYFSYDVKMKEKGDIPEGYSVSREKKERFSLILESASTNQTSMYLCASSSGLAGNQPQHFGDGTRLSIL.

This clone was counted between two and nine times. The rearrangement joins TRBV7-8 to TRBJ2-5, with 10 bases fitting TRBD2. V shed 5 bases, J shed 14 bases, and the junction held 20 bases outside the gene matches. The germline V gene has CDR1 SGHVS and CDR2 FQNEAQ. The length of the CDR3 is 16 residues. The CDR3 loop is CASSPPGLAARLSSYF. The DNA of the CDR3 is TGTGCCAGCAGCCCGCCAGGACTAGCGGCCCGCCTTTCCTCTTACTTC. Full variable domain (remainder filled in from reference TRBV7-8 and TRBJ2-5): GAGVSQSPRYKVAKRGQDVALRCDPISGHVSLFWYQQALGQGPEFLTYFQNEAQLDKSGLPSDRFFAERPEGSVSTLKIQRTQQEDSAVYLCASSPPGLAARLSSYFGPGTRLLVL.